The present T cell receptor (beta chain) was sequenced within a study of vaccination and CD4 T cells after COVID-19 (dated by TCRdb to between 2021 and 2024). In terms of the full investigation: Convalescent patients had a positive SARS-CoV-2 result on nasal swab PCR, and of these patients, some ten had mild disease and one had severe disease. Two doses of either the Pfizer-BioNTech BNT162b2 vaccine (n=8) or the Moderna mRNA-1273 vaccine (n=2) were administered to participants. Post-vaccine blood samples were taken a median of 72 days after the second vaccine dose, with a range of about 12 to 250 days. Post-COVID blood samples were collected from convalescent patients a median of approximately 100 days after diagnosis, with a range of about 30 to 161 days. In control cultures, a CEFX viral epitope pool was used as positive control, an HIV-1 Nef peptide pool was used as negative control, or no peptide was added. In the convalescent cohort there were six males and four females, among whom were two Hispanic individuals, seven Caucasians, two Asians and one multiracial person. In around 9 COVID-19 convalescent patients and a few infection-naive healthy vaccine recipients, researchers compared the spike-specific CD4+ TCR repertoire from before mRNA vaccination with the repertoire from after. Culture stimuli were overlapping spike peptide pools from SARS-CoV-2 and from the common cold coronaviruses HCoV-NL63, HCoV-OC43 and HCoV-229E.

The library was built by means of PCR. At the Johns Hopkins FTIC core, DNA from the cultured CD4+ T cells underwent TCR sequencing with the Oncomine TCR Beta short-read assay. Genomic DNA was extracted from the cultured CD4+ T cells with the QIAamp micro DNA kit. The Oncomine TCR Beta libraries from cultured CD4+ T cells were pooled using unique dual indexes and then sequenced on an Illumina iSeq 100. The authors' pipeline ran thus. Non-productive sequences were filtered out, and CDR3s that did not start with C, did not end with F or W, or were shorter than 7 amino acids were discarded. Antigen-specific clonotypes were identified using the MANAFEST web application through comparison of peptide-stimulated wells with reference and other culture wells. To be called positive, a clone needed an FDR below 0.05, an odds ratio above 5, and a productive frequency above 0.1% in at least two of three replicate wells. A clonotype was classed as cross-reactive if the clonotype showed significant expansion both in SARS-CoV-2 spike wells and in at least one common cold coronavirus spike condition. Using R version 3.6.1, CDR3 homology was evaluated through Levenshtein distances (stringdist) along with unrooted phylogenetic trees (ape). In-frame beta chains were kept once TCRdb had trimmed the public reads at Q25 with fastp and called clones with MiXCR. Every CDR3 protein is listed once, alongside the most common genes and DNA of its rows. The V and J calls were not made by the authors but by TCRdb's processing. The sample yields approximately 20,000 distinct CDR3 sequences; roughly 64% were counted once. Roughly 7.3% of the sample rests with the top ten.

Read against the paper, the sample's treatment or condition label means: approximately nine-day PBMC culture with coronavirus spike peptide pools or control peptides (ViraFEST assay). The ViraFEST assay was used in the study, in which antigen-specific T cells were expanded with peptide pools and expanded clonotypes were subsequently identified by TCR sequencing. The convalescent patients' positive SARS-CoV-2 PCR tests fell between March and December 2020, which was before the Alpha, Beta and Delta variants emerged in the United States. Roughly 2.1 million PBMCs per well were cultured in IMDM with about 5% human AB serum and 9 to 10 IU/ml IL-2, plus 10 ug/ml peptide pools. Half of the culture medium was replaced with fresh IL-2-containing medium on days 3 and 7. After about 11 days of culture, CD4+ T cells were isolated by negative selection using the EasySep CD4+ T cell isolation kit. Ficoll-Paque Plus gradient centrifugation was used to isolate PBMCs from whole blood, and the isolated PBMCs were then either used fresh or cryopreserved at -140C. Triplicate wells were generally used for each culture condition.

Inclusive of the bounding cysteine and phenylalanine, the CDR3 is 20 residues long. The sequence is cut down to CDR3 DNA, 60 bases in frame from base 1. CDR1 SGHTA and CDR2 FQGNSA are derived from the germline V gene. Trimming removed 2 bases from V and 8 bases from J; the gene matches leave 18 bases unexplained. A note on this clonotype: This clone's antigen is unknown. No per-base quality is available; no much larger clone lies one base away.

Study-level results and caveats: In convalescent patients, a median around 83% of post-vaccine SARS-CoV-2-reactive clones were detected only after vaccination, and vaccine-specific priming was suggested by this finding. The median count of SARS-CoV-2-reactive clonotypes went up from 20 to 25 after infection to around 38 after vaccination, although the change was not significant. Only a relatively small number of convalescent patients were included in the study, and early timepoints following natural infection were not analyzed. Of the vaccine-specific clones in convalescent patients, 304 of 307, or nearly all, reacted only to SARS-CoV-2 spike and did not cross-react with common cold coronaviruses.

The sequenced sample was CD4+ T cells from blood, cultured in vitro. This receptor was obtained from a human donor who had recovered from COVID-19. The sequence links TRBV7-2 to TRBJ2-2; TRBD2 fits 12 bases in the junction. The bases are TGTGCCAGCAGCTTAACCTTCGTAACTAGCGGGAGGAGGCGAAGGGGGGAGCTGTTTTTT. Translation gives CASSLTFVTSGRRRRGELFF.